These 24 T cell receptor beta chains were sequenced from one sample in a study of T cell changes during pregnancy in multiple sclerosis (dated by TCRdb to between 2018 and 2021). The library came from the immunoSEQ multiplex PCR assay. TCRdb took over this immuneACCESS table, retaining in-frame rearrangements with V and J assigned. Such tables are incomplete; in checked studies, under half of the missing clones stem from an unresolved V gene, and the remainder is unexplained. The sample table shows about 27,000 clones, and roughly nine tenths are seen once. The top ten constitute 15% to 20% of the sample. The source was CD8+ T cells from peripheral blood mononuclear cells, collected in the second trimester of pregnancy. The receptors stem from a female donor with multiple sclerosis, enrolled in a pregnancy study.

The chain carries TRBV27 and TRBJ1-2, with D possibly matching TRBD1 (5 bases). This CDR3 spans 16 amino acids. Trimming left V 5 bases short and J 7 bases short, with 23 bases between. The germline CDR1 and CDR2 sequences are MNHEY and SMNVEV (reference sequence). Written as DNA, the CDR3 is TGTGCCAGCAGTGCGTTTCGGCAGGGAAGTCCGAGTGGCTACACCTTC. Translating it yields CASSAFRQGSPSGYTF.

The J gene is TRBJ2-1, the V gene TRBV11-2; D perhaps matches TRBD2 (6 bases). There are 13 residues in the CDR3. Germline CDR1 reads SGHAT; CDR2 reads FQNNGV. Between the trimmed V and J ends, which lost 4 bases and 10 bases, there was a span of 14 bases. CDR3 bases: TGTGCCAGCAGCTCCCCTGGACTAATCGAGCAGTTCTTC. Translated: CASSSPGLIEQFF.

The V call is TRBV6-5, the J call TRBJ2-7, with 11 nucleotides matching TRBD1. This CDR3 is built from 16 residues. Germline lookup yields CDR1 MNHEY and CDR2 SVGAGI. V shed 2 bases and J 5 bases; nucleotides not matched to a gene: 8. Here the CDR3 DNA reads TGTGCCAGCAGTTACCGGACAGGGGGCGGTAAGAACGAGCAGTACTTC. Its protein product is CASSYRTGGGKNEQYF.

The chain is built from TRBV7-6 and TRBJ1-1; D is ambiguous. The V end was cut by 5 bases, the J end by 0 bases, with 10 bases between. From germline, CDR1 is SGHVS and CDR2 FNYEAQ. CDR3 length: 14 amino acids. The CDR3 is CASSPGAVNTEAFF. The CDR3 coding sequence is TGTGCCAGCAGCCCCGGTGCGGTGAACACTGAAGCTTTCTTT.

The chain carries TRBV5-6 and TRBJ2-1, with 7 bases fitting TRBD2. Germline lookup yields CDR1 SGHDT and CDR2 YYEEEE. The CDR3 has 18 residues. The ends lost 3 bases at V and 2 bases at J; junction bases unmatched: 14. The CDR3 loop reads CASSWTSWTSLAYNEQFF. Here the CDR3 DNA reads TGTGCCAGCAGCTGGACATCTTGGACTAGTTTGGCCTACAATGAGCAGTTCTTC.

V and J are TRBV28 and TRBJ2-2; TRBD1 matches 10 bases. J lost 6 bases, V lost 6 bases, and 7 bases had no gene match. The CDR3 spans 15 residues. The germline V gene has CDR1 MDHEN and CDR2 SYDVKM. The CDR3 sequence is CASSQTGGSPGELFF. The CDR3 DNA is TGTGCCAGCAGCCAGACAGGGGGCTCCCCCGGGGAGCTGTTTTTT.

The chain combines TRBV9 with TRBJ2-1, with 14 bases that match TRBD2. This CDR3 has 17 amino acids. CDR1 is SGDLS, CDR2 YYNGEE, per germline. J lost 5 bases, V lost 4 bases, and 8 bases had no gene match. Here the CDR3 DNA reads TGTGCCAGCAGCCCTAAAAGACTAGCGGGAGGGGACAATGAGCAGTTCTTC. Translated, it gives CASSPKRLAGGDNEQFF.

The J gene is TRBJ1-2, the V gene TRBV5-4; maybe TRBD1 (5 bases). There are 14 residues in the CDR3. The ends were cut back, 5 bases at V and 4 bases at J, with 15 bases in the middle. CDR1 SGHNT and CDR2 YYREEE come from the germline V gene (reference sequence). DNA of the CDR3: TGTGCCAGCAGTTACCAGGGTTCAGGCTATGGCTACACCTTC. Its protein is CASSYQGSGYGYTF.

The CDR3 reads CASSLPGTGNSGANVLTF. The CDR3 coding sequence is TGCGCCAGCAGCCTTCCCGGGACAGGGAACTCTGGGGCCAACGTCCTGACTTTC. This rearrangement joins TRBV5-1 to TRBJ2-6; 9 nucleotides agree with TRBD1. The CDR3 is made up of 18 amino acids. Per germline, CDR1 SGHRS and CDR2 YFSETQ. Trimming cost V 4 bases and J 0 bases; bases outside gene matches: 8.

Only one count was recorded for this clone. The rearrangement uses TRBV9 and TRBJ2-1; 8 bases map to TRBD1. Trimming cost V 4 bases and J 13 bases; bases outside gene matches: 7. Germline-derived CDR1 and CDR2 are SGDLS and YYNGEE. The CDR3 has 12 residues. CDR3 loop: CASSKTGQGQFF. The DNA for the CDR3 is TGTGCCAGCAGCAAGACCGGACAGGGCCAGTTCTTC.

The CDR3 here is CSASNRNTIYF. The CDR3 DNA reads as TGCAGTGCTAGTAACAGGAACACCATATATTTT. The rearrangement joins TRBV20-1 to TRBJ1-3, with a tentative D call TRBD1 (5 bases). Germline V gene sequence: CDR1 DFQATT, CDR2 SNEGSKA (reference sequence). The V gene lost 3 bases and the J gene lost 7 bases, with 7 bases spanning the gap. The CDR3 is 11 residues long.

V usage is TRBV7-6 and J usage is TRBJ2-1, with 10 nucleotides matching TRBD2. In germline, CDR1 is SGHVS, CDR2 FNYEAQ. The CDR3 has 15 amino acids. With V trimmed by 4 bases and J by 8 bases, 8 bases remained unmatched. DNA for the CDR3: TGTGCCAGCAGCTATAGGACTAGCGGAGGCCATGAGCAGTTCTTC. Its protein product is CASSYRTSGGHEQFF. The whole variable domain, remainder taken from reference TRBV7-6 and TRBJ2-1, is GAGVSQSPRYKVTKRGQDVALRCDPISGHVSLYWYRQALGQGPEFLTYFNYEAQQDKSGLPNDRFSAERPEGSISTLTIQRTEQRDSAMYRCASSYRTSGGHEQFFGPGTRLTVL.

CDR3 nucleotides: TGTGCCAGCAGACCCGGACTAGCGGGAGGGTTAGACGAGCAGTACTTC. This codes for CASRPGLAGGLDEQYF. The V call is TRBV2, the J call TRBJ2-7; 15 bases align to TRBD2. The junction had 8 bases not matched to a gene; V was cut back by 6 bases and J by 5 bases. The CDR3 consists of 16 residues. Germline V CDR1 and CDR2: SNHLY, FYNNEI.

CDR3 residues: CASSQNPQSTDTQYF. The CDR3 DNA reads as TGTGCCAGCAGCCAAAACCCTCAGAGCACAGATACGCAGTATTTT. This chain uses TRBV16 with TRBJ2-3, with D hard to call. This CDR3 is 15 amino acids long. Germline CDR1 KGHSY, CDR2 FQNENV. Trimming took 2 bases from V and 0 from J, leaving 9 bases between them.

DNA for the CDR3: TGTGCCAGCAGTTTATCCACTAGCGGGAGGCCTGGAGGCTACGAGCAGTACTTC. Its translation is CASSLSTSGRPGGYEQYF. The chain is built from TRBV27 and TRBJ2-7; 12 bases map to TRBD2. Trimming at V came to 0 bases and at J to 3 bases, leaving 9 bases not matched to a gene. Germline V gene data show CDR1 as MNHEY and CDR2 as SMNVEV (reference sequence). CDR3 length: 18 amino acids.

V usage is TRBV11-3 and J usage is TRBJ2-5; TRBD2 aligns across 9 bases. The germline V gene has CDR1 SGHNT and CDR2 YENEEA. V trimming: 5 bases; J trimming: 5 bases; junction bases outside the gene matches: 15. The CDR3 runs 17 residues. CDR3 DNA sequence: TGTGCCAGCAGCACAACTGAACGCGGGAGGGCTGGGGAGACCCAGTACTTC. Amino acids: CASSTTERGRAGETQYF.

This chain links TRBV27 with TRBJ1-5; TRBD1 matches 12 bases. Germline V CDR1 and CDR2: MNHEY, SMNVEV (reference sequence). The CDR3 spans 17 residues. V lost 2 bases to trimming and J lost 4 bases; unmatched junction nucleotides: 6. In DNA form, the CDR3 reads TGTGCCAGCAGTTTAGGGACAGGGGGCGCGAGGAATCAGCCCCAGCATTTT. Translation gives CASSLGTGGARNQPQHF.

CDR3 nucleotides: TGTGCCAGCAGCTTTACAGGAACCGGGGAGCTGTTTTTT. Translation gives CASSFTGTGELFF. The rearrangement joins TRBV5-5 to TRBJ2-2, with a weak D call TRBD1 (5 bases). This CDR3 region has 13 residues. V lost 2 bases and J 5 bases, leaving 7 bases between the germline ends. CDR1 is SGHKS, CDR2 YYEKEE, per germline (reference sequence).

The J gene is TRBJ2-1, the V gene TRBV28; TRBD2 matches 16 bases. V shed 6 bases, J shed 8 bases, and the junction held 13 bases outside the gene matches. Germline V gives CDR1 MDHEN, CDR2 SYDVKM. This CDR3 comprises 18 residues. The DNA of the CDR3 is TGTGCCAGCAGCCTGGAGAAACTGGGACTAGCGGGAGGGGATGAGCAGTTCTTC. Protein product: CASSLEKLGLAGGDEQFF.

The chain joins TRBV7-8 to TRBJ2-1; D is possibly TRBD2 (5 bases). Per germline, CDR1 SGHVS and CDR2 FQNEAQ. This CDR3 is built from 14 residues. Trimming shortened V by 5 bases and J by 4 bases, and 12 bases separated the two germline ends. The CDR3 DNA is TGTGCCAGCAGCCCTTCCCCGGGGTACAATGAGCAGTTCTTC. Translated: CASSPSPGYNEQFF.

The rearrangement joins TRBV7-9 to TRBJ2-7; D is possibly TRBD1 (5 bases). This CDR3 has 13 residues. From germline, CDR1 is SEHNR and CDR2 FQNEAQ (reference sequence). Deletions cut 1 base from V and 5 bases from J, with 9 bases between. The CDR3 spells CASSLVSGNEQYF. The CDR3 coding sequence is TGTGCCAGCAGCTTAGTCTCAGGGAACGAGCAGTACTTC.

CDR3: CASSLSLAGGSNEQFF. CDR3 in DNA: TGCGCCAGCAGCTTGTCCCTAGCGGGAGGTTCCAATGAGCAGTTCTTC. The J gene is TRBJ2-1, the V gene TRBV5-1; 11 nucleotides match TRBD2. J lost 6 bases, V lost 1 base, and 6 bases had no gene match. Germline V CDR1 and CDR2: SGHRS, YFSETQ. The CDR3 extends over 16 amino acids. Supplemented by reference TRBV5-1 and TRBJ2-1, the full variable domain reads KAGVTQTPRYLIKTRGQQVTLSCSPISGHRSVSWYQQTPGQGLQFLFEYFSETQRNKGNFPGRFSGRQFSNSRSEMNVSTLELGDSALYLCASSLSLAGGSNEQFFGPGTRLTVL.

The chain carries TRBV27 and TRBJ2-1; 10 bases line up with TRBD2. The ends lost 2 bases at V and 2 bases at J; junction bases unmatched: 3. This CDR3 spans 16 amino acids. Germline loops: CDR1 MNHEY, CDR2 SMNVEV (reference sequence). The CDR3, as DNA: TGTGCCAGCAGTTTAGCCCTAGCGGGAGCCTACAATGAGCAGTTCTTC. This encodes CASSLALAGAYNEQFF.

This chain links TRBV19 with TRBJ2-3; 10 positions match TRBD1. This CDR3 spans 16 amino acids. V gave up 3 bases and J gave up 4 bases; unmatched junction bases: 7. Germline-derived CDR1 and CDR2 are LNHDA and SQIVND (reference sequence). Here the CDR3 DNA reads TGTGCCAGTAGTATCTTTGGACAGGGGGAGTCAGATACGCAGTATTTT. Translating it yields CASSIFGQGESDTQYF.